This passage covers 5 T cell receptor beta chains from one sample sequenced in a study of cytomegalovirus exposure and HLA in healthy donors. PCR used 60 Vbeta primers and 13 Jbeta primers. Here immunoSEQ multiplex PCR was the method, and the copy in TCRdb shows in-frame clones only, minus some. The data contain around 190,000 clones, 60% to 85% of them singletons. The sequencing input was PBMCs. All receptors come from a woman between 35 and 50 years old in good health and CMV-seronegative.

This clone was found a few times. This chain uses TRBV2 with TRBJ1-1; TRBD1 might be the D (5 bases). The CDR3 sequence is 14 residues long. Germline V gene lookup returns CDR1 SNHLY and CDR2 FYNNEI. Deletions cut 5 bases from V and 7 bases from J, with 17 bases between. The CDR3 sequence is CASSTLGGAGEAFF. CDR3 DNA: TGTGCCAGCAGTACCCTAGGCGGGGCCGGTGAAGCTTTCTTT.

The V call is TRBV11-1, the J call TRBJ2-5; 10 nucleotides line up with TRBD2. The CDR3 extends over 16 amino acids. The V gene's germline CDR1 is SGHAT and CDR2 FQDESV (reference sequence). V lost 0 bases, J lost 5 bases, and 6 bases stayed unmatched. CDR3 region: CASSLAIAGGMETQYF. CDR3 DNA: TGTGCCAGCAGCTTAGCAATAGCGGGAGGAATGGAGACCCAGTACTTC.

The V call is TRBV10-3, the J call TRBJ2-7; TRBD2 aligns across 14 bases. The germline V gene has CDR1 ENHRY and CDR2 SYGVKD. The CDR3 is made up of 17 amino acids. V was pared by 4 bases and J by 5 bases, with 10 bases of the junction left unmatched. CDR3 in DNA: TGTGCCATCAGTGGTGGGACTAGCGGGAGTCAAGTCCACGAGCAGTACGTC. Protein product: CAISGGTSGSQVHEQYV.

The chain uses TRBV7-8 and TRBJ2-6; D may be TRBD1 (5 bases). CDR1 and CDR2 from the germline V gene are SGHVS and FQNEAQ. CDR3 length: 16 residues. V lost 0 bases to trimming and J lost 1 base, with 7 bases between them. The DNA for the CDR3 is TGTGCCAGCAGCTTAGCGGCAGGGTCTGGGGCCAACGTCCTGACTTTC. It specifies CASSLAAGSGANVLTF.

The chain is built from TRBV18 and TRBJ2-7, with 9 positions matching TRBD2. This CDR3 comprises 15 residues. CDR1 is KGHSH and CDR2 is LQKENI in the germline V gene. V lost 6 bases, J lost 7 bases, and 13 bases stayed unmatched. CDR3: CASSRRLAVLGEQYV. CDR3 DNA: TGTGCCAGCTCGCGCCGACTAGCGGTCCTAGGAGAGCAGTACGTC.